These 8 T cell receptor beta chains originate from one sample sequenced in a study of follicular helper T cells after annual influenza vaccination. Time point specified: 2014-2015 season, 7 days after vaccination. TCRdb's copy holds only in-frame clones and misses some; the assay was immunoSEQ multiplex PCR. The sample shows about 7,800 clones, over 65% of them seen only once. The specimen comprised CXCR5+ CD38- circulating T follicular helper cells from blood, sampled 7 days after influenza vaccination. Described subset: circulating Tfh, non-naive CD4+CXCR5+PD-1+ (ICOS+CD38+ or ICOS-CD38-). These receptors came from an adult who received the influenza vaccine.

The chain uses TRBV9 and TRBJ2-3; the D gene is possibly TRBD1 (5 bases). Trimming removed 0 bases at V and 5 bases at J, with 19 bases between. The V gene's germline CDR1 is SGDLS and CDR2 YYNGEE. The CDR3 sequence is 17 residues long. CDR3 coding DNA: TGTGCCAGCAGCGTAGAGTCGTATGGGGCCGAGTTAGATACGCAGTATTTT. This encodes CASSVESYGAELDTQYF.

The chain combines TRBV15 with TRBJ1-1; TRBD1 might be the D (5 bases). Germline V gene data show CDR1 as LNHNV and CDR2 as YYDKDF (reference sequence). The ends were cut back, 0 bases at V and 4 bases at J, with 21 bases in the middle. The length of the CDR3 is 18 residues. The CDR3 bases are TGTGCCACCAGCAGAGATAAGTTCTCGGGGCGGGGGACCACTGAAGCTTTCTTT. Protein: CATSRDKFSGRGTTEAFF.

V gene TRBV30 combines with J gene TRBJ1-3; a weak D match, TRBD1 (5 bases). V was clipped by 3 bases and J by 7 bases, with 13 bases between them. Per germline, CDR1 GTSNPN and CDR2 SVGIG (reference sequence). The CDR3 is 13 amino acids. The CDR3 nucleotides read TGTGCCTGGAGCCCGGGGGGGGTGAACACCATATATTTT. Its translation is CAWSPGGVNTIYF.

This clone occurred a few times. The rearrangement uses TRBV14 and TRBJ2-7, with D perhaps given as TRBD1 or TRBD2 (6 bases each). The CDR3 has 13 amino acids. In germline, CDR1 is SGHDN, CDR2 FVKESK. Trimming took 1 base from V and 6 from J, leaving 10 bases between them. The CDR3 coding sequence is TGTGCCAGCAGCCAAGCGGGGGCGGGCGAGCAGTACTTC. Translation gives CASSQAGAGEQYF.

The chain links TRBV6-1 to TRBJ1-4; D is undetermined. Between the trimmed V and J ends, which lost 0 bases and 5 bases, there was a span of 13 bases. CDR1 and CDR2 from the germline V gene are MNHNS and SASEGT. The CDR3 is made up of 16 amino acids. The CDR3 sequence: CASSEANSYPNEKLFF. The CDR3 DNA sequence: TGTGCCAGCAGTGAAGCCAACAGCTATCCCAATGAAAAACTGTTTTTT.

This chain links TRBV7-2 with TRBJ2-1, with no clear D. Trimming left V 5 bases short and J 6 bases short, with 8 bases between. This CDR3 contains 12 residues. The germline V gene has CDR1 SGHTA and CDR2 FQGNSA. CDR3 in DNA: TGTGCCAGCAGCCAATATTTCAATGAGCAGTTCTTC. Protein: CASSQYFNEQFF.

This chain connects TRBV6-4 to TRBJ2-1, with D hard to call. The CDR3 sequence is 16 residues long. CDR1 MRHNA and CDR2 SNTAGT come from the germline V gene. The V gene lost 5 bases and the J gene lost 0 bases, with 14 bases spanning the gap. The CDR3 bases are TGTGCCAGCAGTAGGGAATGGGGTCTCTCCTACAATGAGCAGTTCTTC. It specifies CASSREWGLSYNEQFF.

This rearrangement joins TRBV7-8 to TRBJ2-2; D might be TRBD1 (8 bases). Germline loops: CDR1 SGHVS, CDR2 FQNEAQ. The V and J ends lost 4 bases and 3 bases respectively, with 18 bases between them. The CDR3 has 17 amino acids. The CDR3 loop is CASSSYRGGADTGELFF. CDR3 bases: TGTGCCAGCAGCTCTTACAGGGGGGGCGCAGACACCGGGGAGCTGTTTTTT.